The clone carrying this T cell receptor beta chain was detected a few times. What it binds is not known. The data stem from a study of shared clonotypes between healthy human individuals. Looking at the study overall: CD4 naive cells filled three plates per donor, CD4 memory three, CD8 naive two and CD8 memory one.

CD45RA+ naive and CD45RA-negative memory subsets were separated from CD4+ cells. The CDR3 totals 14 residues. With 5 bases clipped from V and 8 bases from J, the junction kept 10 bases outside the gene matches. Germline V gene data show CDR1 as SGHAT and CDR2 as FQNNGV. Overall study results and limits: The study found about 5% of naive CD4 clonotypes shared across a handful of donors.

Study processing details: Owing to the provision of junction-only sequences devoid of quality scores by immunoSEQ, filtering differed. Produced via immunoSEQ multiplex PCR; TCRdb's table is partial and in-frame only. Clone size and the V and J calls come from that table; the DNA yielded D and trimming. The sample includes some 790,000 clones, about two thirds of them seen just once. The sequence came from a woman under 40 in good health. The gene calls are TRBV11-2 and TRBJ1-2, with 8 bases matching TRBD1. Input material: memory CD4+ T cells sorted from blood. Sample subset: CD45RA-negative fraction. The CDR3 reads CASSPDRGWKGYTF. The CDR3 bases are TGTGCCAGCAGCCCCGACAGGGGCTGGAAGGGCTACACCTTC.